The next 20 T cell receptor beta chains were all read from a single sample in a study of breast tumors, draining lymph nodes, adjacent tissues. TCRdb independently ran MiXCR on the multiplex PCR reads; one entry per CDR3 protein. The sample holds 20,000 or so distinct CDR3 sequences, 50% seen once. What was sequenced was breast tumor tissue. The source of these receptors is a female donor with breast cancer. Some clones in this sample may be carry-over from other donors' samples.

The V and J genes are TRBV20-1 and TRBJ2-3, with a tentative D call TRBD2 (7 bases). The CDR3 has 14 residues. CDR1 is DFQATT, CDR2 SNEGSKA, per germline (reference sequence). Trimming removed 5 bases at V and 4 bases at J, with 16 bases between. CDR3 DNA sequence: TGCAGTGCTCCTCGGGGAGGGGGGCCAGATACGCAGTATTTT. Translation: CSAPRGGGPDTQYF.

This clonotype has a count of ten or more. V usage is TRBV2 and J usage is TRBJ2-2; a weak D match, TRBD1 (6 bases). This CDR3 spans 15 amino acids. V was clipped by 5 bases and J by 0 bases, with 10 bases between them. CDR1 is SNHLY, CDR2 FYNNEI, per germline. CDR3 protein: CASSRDNSNTGELFF. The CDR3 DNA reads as TGTGCCAGCAGTCGGGACAACTCGAACACCGGGGAGCTGTTTTTT.

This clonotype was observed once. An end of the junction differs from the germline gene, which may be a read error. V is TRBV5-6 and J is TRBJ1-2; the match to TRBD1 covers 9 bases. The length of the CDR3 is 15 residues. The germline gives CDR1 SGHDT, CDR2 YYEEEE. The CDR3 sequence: CASSPWDRDSYGYAF. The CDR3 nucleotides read TGTGCCAGCAGCCCTTGGGACAGGGATTCCTATGGCTACGCCTTC.

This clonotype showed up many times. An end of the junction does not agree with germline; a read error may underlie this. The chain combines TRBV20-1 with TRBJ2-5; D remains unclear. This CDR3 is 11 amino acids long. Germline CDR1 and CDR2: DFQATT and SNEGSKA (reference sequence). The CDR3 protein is CSASKRETQSF. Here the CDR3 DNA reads TGCAGTGCTAGCAAGCGAGAGACCCAGTCCTTC.

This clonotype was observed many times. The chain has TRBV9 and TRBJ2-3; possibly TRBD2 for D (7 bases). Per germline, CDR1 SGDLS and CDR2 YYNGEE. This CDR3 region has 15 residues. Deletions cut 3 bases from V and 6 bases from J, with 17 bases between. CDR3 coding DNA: TGTGCCAGCAGCGGGGGGGGCGGGTCGTCGGATACGCAGTATTTT. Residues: CASSGGGGSSDTQYF.

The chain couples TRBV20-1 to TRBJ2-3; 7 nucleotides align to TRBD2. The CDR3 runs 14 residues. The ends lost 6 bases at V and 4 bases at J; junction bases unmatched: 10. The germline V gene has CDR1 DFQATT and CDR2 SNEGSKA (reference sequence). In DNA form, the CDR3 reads TGCAGTGCGGTTCGCGGGAGTGAGGCAGATACGCAGTATTTT. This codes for CSAVRGSEADTQYF.

CDR3 sequence (DNA): TGTGCCAGCAGTTTGACTAGCGGGAGGGCAGATACGCAGTTCTTC. Its translation: CASSLTSGRADTQFF. The V gene is TRBV12-3 or TRBV12-4, the J gene TRBJ2-1, with 14 nucleotides matching TRBD2. V gave up 3 bases and J gave up 12 bases; unmatched junction bases: 7. CDR3 length: 15 amino acids.

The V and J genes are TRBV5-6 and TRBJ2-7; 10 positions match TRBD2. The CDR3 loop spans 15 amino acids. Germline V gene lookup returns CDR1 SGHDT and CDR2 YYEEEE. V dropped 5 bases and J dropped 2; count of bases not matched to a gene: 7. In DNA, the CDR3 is TGTGCCAGCAGTTTAGGTCTAGCGGGAGCCTACGAGCAGTACTTC. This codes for CASSLGLAGAYEQYF.

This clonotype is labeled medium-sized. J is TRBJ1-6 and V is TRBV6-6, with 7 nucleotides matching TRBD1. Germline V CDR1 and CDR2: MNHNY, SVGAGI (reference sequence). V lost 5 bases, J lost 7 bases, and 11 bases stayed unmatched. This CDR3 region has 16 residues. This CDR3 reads CASSTDRGRANSPLHF. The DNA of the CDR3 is TGTGCCAGCAGTACGGATAGGGGGCGTGCAAATTCACCCCTCCACTTT.

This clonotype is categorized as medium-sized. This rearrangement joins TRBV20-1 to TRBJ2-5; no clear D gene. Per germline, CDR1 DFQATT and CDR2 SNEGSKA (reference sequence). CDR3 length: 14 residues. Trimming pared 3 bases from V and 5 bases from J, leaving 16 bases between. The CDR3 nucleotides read TGCAGTGCTAGCCGCGGCAGGCTAACGGAGACCCAGTACTTC. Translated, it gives CSASRGRLTETQYF.

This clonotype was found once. CDR3 residues: CASSAAGTEAFF. The CDR3 nucleotides are TGCGCCAGCAGTGCAGCGGGCACTGAAGCTTTCTTT. The chain recombines TRBV10-2 with TRBJ1-1, with D unresolved. This CDR3 spans 12 amino acids. V was cut by 4 bases and J by 4 bases, with 7 bases left in between. The germline gives CDR1 WSHSY, CDR2 SAAADI.

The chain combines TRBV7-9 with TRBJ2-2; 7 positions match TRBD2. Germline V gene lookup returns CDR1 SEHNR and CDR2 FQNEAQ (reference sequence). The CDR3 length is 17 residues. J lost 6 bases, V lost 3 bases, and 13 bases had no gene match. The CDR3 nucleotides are TGTGCCAGCAGCTTGGCCAGGCTAGCGGCGAAGCCCGGGGAGCTGTTTTTT. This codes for CASSLARLAAKPGELFF.

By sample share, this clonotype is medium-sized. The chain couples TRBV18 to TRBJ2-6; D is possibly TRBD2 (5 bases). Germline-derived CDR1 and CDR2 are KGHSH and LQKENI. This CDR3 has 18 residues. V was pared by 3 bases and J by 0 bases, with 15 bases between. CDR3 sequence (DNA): TGTGCCAGCTCACCTTTGGGGAAAGGAGGCTCTGGGGCCAACGTCCTGACTTTC. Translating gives CASSPLGKGGSGANVLTF.

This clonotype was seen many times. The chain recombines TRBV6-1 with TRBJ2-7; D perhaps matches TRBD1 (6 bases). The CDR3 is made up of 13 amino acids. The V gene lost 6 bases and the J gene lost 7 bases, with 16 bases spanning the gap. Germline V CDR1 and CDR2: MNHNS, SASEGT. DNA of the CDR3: TGTGCCAGCAGCGAGGACAGCCAATATGAGCAGTACTTC. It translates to CASSEDSQYEQYF.

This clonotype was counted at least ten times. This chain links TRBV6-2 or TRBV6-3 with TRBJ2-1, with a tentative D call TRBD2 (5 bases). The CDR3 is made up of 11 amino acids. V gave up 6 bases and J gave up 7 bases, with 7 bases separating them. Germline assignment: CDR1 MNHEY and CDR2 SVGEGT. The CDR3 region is CASRRGNEQFF. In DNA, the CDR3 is TGTGCCAGCAGAAGAGGGAATGAGCAGTTCTTC.

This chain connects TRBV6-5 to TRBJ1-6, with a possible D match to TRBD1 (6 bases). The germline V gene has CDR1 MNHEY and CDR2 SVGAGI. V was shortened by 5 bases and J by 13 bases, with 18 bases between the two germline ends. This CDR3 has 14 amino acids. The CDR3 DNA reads TGTGCCAGCAGTCGGGGGCAGCGTAATCCGCCCCTCCACTTT. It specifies CASSRGQRNPPLHF.

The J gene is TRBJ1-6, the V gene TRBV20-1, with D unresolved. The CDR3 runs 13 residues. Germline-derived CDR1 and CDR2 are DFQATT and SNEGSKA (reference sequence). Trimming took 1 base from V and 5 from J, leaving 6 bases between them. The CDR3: CSARAANNSPLHF. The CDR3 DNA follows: TGCAGTGCTAGAGCGGCTAATAATTCACCCCTCCACTTT.

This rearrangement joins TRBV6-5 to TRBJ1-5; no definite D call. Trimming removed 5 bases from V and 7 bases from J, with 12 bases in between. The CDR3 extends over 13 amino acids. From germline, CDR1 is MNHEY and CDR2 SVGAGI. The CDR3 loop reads CASSGGMDQPQHF. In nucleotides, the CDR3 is TGTGCCAGCAGTGGAGGGATGGACCAGCCCCAGCATTTT.

The CDR3: CASSPGDRESTEAFF. CDR3 sequence (DNA): TGTGCCAGCAGTCCCGGGGACAGGGAGAGTACTGAAGCTTTCTTT. V usage is TRBV27 and J usage is TRBJ1-1; 9 bases align to TRBD1. Germline CDR1 is MNHEY and CDR2 is SMNVEV (reference sequence). V lost 5 bases to trimming and J lost 5 bases; unmatched junction nucleotides: 9. The CDR3 is 15 residues long.

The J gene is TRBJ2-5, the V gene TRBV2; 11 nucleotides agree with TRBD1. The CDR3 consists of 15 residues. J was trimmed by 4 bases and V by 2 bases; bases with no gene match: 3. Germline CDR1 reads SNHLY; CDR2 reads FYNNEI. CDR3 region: CASSERTGGGETQYF. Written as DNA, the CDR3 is TGTGCCAGCAGTGAAAGGACAGGGGGCGGAGAGACCCAGTACTTC.